These 6 T cell receptor beta chains were sequenced from one sample in a study of Graves' ophthalmopathy and Graves' hyperthyroidism. The study amplified TCR beta CDR3 regions using RNA transcripts. Investigators did first-round RT-PCR with HTBI primers, then second-round multiplex PCR. TCRdb called the multiplex PCR reads again in MiXCR, with one record for every CDR3 protein. The sample yields about 700,000 distinct CDR3 sequences, approximately 40% seen once. The sample was peripheral blood. These receptors all stem from an adult man with Graves' ophthalmopathy.

The chain joins TRBV9 to TRBJ2-7, with D possibly being TRBD2 (6 bases). V lost 7 bases and J lost 0, with 11 bases in between. Germline loops: CDR1 SGDLS, CDR2 YYNGEE. This CDR3 spans 13 amino acids. The DNA for the CDR3 is TGTGCCAGCGCAGGCGGGACCTCCTACGAGCAGTACTTC. Residues: CASAGGTSYEQYF. The full variable domain, completed using reference TRBV9 and TRBJ2-7, is DSGVTQTPKHLITATGQRVTLRCSPRSGDLSVYWYQQSLDQGLQFLIQYYNGEERAKGNILERFSAQQFPDLHSELNLSSLELGDSALYFCASAGGTSYEQYFGPGTRLTVT.

About this clonotype itself: A junction end diverges from the germline sequence, so it may reflect a read error. This chain joins TRBV7-9 and TRBJ1-1, with TRBD1 as a possible D gene (6 bases). This CDR3 comprises 15 residues. Per germline, CDR1 SEHNR and CDR2 FQNEAQ (reference sequence). The CDR3 DNA reads as TGCGCCAGCAGCCACCAATTAGGGGGGGAAGCTGAAGCTTTCTTT. Protein: CASSHQLGGEAEAFF.

This clonotype showed up many times. The V call is TRBV9, the J call TRBJ2-6; unclear D gene. Germline loops: CDR1 SGDLS, CDR2 YYNGEE. V lost 3 bases to trimming and J lost 0 bases, with 7 bases between them. There are 15 residues in the CDR3. Here the CDR3 reads CASSGHTSGANVLTF. The CDR3 DNA sequence: TGTGCCAGCAGCGGTCACACCTCTGGGGCCAACGTCCTGACTTTC.

CDR3 in amino acids: CASSLNRGGGGSGANVLTF. The CDR3 bases are TGTGCCAGCAGTTTAAACCGCGGGGGAGGGGGCTCTGGGGCCAACGTCCTGACTTTC. The gene calls are TRBV7-9 and TRBJ2-6, with D possibly TRBD2 on 7 matching bases. This CDR3 comprises 19 residues. CDR1 and CDR2 (germline): SEHNR, FQNEAQ (reference sequence). V was clipped by 6 bases and J by 0 bases, with 21 bases between them. The complete variable domain, with remaining parts taken from reference TRBV7-9 and TRBJ2-6, reads DTGVSQNPRHKITKRGQNVTFRCDPISEHNRLYWYRQTLGQGPEFLTYFQNEAQLEKSRLLSDRFSAERPKGSFSTLEIQRTEQGDSAMYLCASSLNRGGGGSGANVLTFGAGSRLTVL.

The CDR3 loop reads CASSQRTYQETQYF. CDR3 sequence (DNA): TGTGCCAGCAGCCAGAGGACATATCAAGAGACCCAGTACTTC. The chain uses TRBV9 and TRBJ2-5; D might be TRBD1 (5 bases). The V end lost 4 bases, the J end lost 2 bases, and 12 bases lay between the germline ends. Germline CDR1 is SGDLS and CDR2 is YYNGEE. The CDR3 totals 14 residues.

This clonotype was counted at least ten times. The chain has TRBV29-1 and TRBJ1-3; 11 bases map to TRBD1. The germline V gene encodes CDR1 SQVTM and CDR2 ANQGSEA. The CDR3 has 16 amino acids. The V segment lost 7 bases and the J segment 0 bases; nucleotides outside the gene matches: 8. The CDR3 here is CSATPGTGGSGNTIYF. The CDR3 DNA reads TGCAGCGCGACTCCCGGGACAGGGGGCTCTGGAAACACCATATATTTT.